The clone carrying this T cell receptor beta chain was seen at least ten times. Its cognate antigen is unknown. This record belongs to a study of response to subunit inactivated influenza vaccine. General study findings and limits: Authors suggested few new T cells are recruited by each seasonal influenza vaccination.

One entry per CDR3 protein, called by TCRdb with MiXCR from the RT-PCR reads. The data show about 190,000 distinct CDR3 sequences, with around 14% seen just once and 20% to 30% held by the top ten. This CDR3 region has 13 residues. The germline V gene has CDR1 SQVTM and CDR2 ANQGSEA. With 7 bases removed from V and 2 bases from J, the gap between germline ends came to 15 bases. J is TRBJ2-7 and V is TRBV29-1; no definite D call. The TCR comes from a man aged 45-65 years who received an inactivated influenza vaccine. The sequencing used CD8+ T cells sorted from PBMCs, collected 5 to 6 days after vaccination. CDR3 residues: CSAIKTETYEQYF. CDR3 coding DNA: TGCAGCGCAATCAAGACCGAAACCTACGAGCAGTACTTC.